This TCR beta chain was documented in a study of blood T cell repertoires in COVID-19. At the level of the study: PBMCs, B-cell-depleted T cells, or T cells provided the cDNA or gDNA that made up the material.

Profiled with immunoSEQ multiplex PCR; TCRdb holds only in-frame clones, not every one. The table includes 60,000 to 70,000 clones, approximately 87% detected once. Deletions cut 4 bases from V and 3 bases from J, with 12 bases between. Germline V gives CDR1 SGHTA, CDR2 FQGNSA. The CDR3 sequence is 14 residues long. The specimen was peripheral blood. The source is a middle-aged man with active COVID-19. The gene calls are TRBV7-2 and TRBJ1-1; unclear D gene. The CDR3 loop reads CASSSRAGYTEAFF. In DNA, the CDR3 is TGTGCCAGCAGCTCCCGGGCGGGATACACTGAAGCTTTCTTT.